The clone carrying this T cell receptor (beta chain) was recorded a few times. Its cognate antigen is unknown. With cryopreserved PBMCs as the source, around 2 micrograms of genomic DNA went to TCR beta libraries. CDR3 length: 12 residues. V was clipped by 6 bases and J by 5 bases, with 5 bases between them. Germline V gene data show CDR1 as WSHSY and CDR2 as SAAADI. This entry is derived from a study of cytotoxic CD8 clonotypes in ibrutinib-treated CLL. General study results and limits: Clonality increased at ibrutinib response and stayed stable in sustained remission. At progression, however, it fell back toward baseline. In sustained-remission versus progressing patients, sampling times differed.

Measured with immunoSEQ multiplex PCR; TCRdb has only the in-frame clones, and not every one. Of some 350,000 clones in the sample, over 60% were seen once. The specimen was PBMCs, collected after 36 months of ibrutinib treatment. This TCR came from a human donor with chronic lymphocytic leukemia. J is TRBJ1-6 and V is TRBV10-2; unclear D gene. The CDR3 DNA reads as TGCGCCAGCAGGGGGAATAATTCACCCCTCCACTTT. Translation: CASRGNNSPLHF.